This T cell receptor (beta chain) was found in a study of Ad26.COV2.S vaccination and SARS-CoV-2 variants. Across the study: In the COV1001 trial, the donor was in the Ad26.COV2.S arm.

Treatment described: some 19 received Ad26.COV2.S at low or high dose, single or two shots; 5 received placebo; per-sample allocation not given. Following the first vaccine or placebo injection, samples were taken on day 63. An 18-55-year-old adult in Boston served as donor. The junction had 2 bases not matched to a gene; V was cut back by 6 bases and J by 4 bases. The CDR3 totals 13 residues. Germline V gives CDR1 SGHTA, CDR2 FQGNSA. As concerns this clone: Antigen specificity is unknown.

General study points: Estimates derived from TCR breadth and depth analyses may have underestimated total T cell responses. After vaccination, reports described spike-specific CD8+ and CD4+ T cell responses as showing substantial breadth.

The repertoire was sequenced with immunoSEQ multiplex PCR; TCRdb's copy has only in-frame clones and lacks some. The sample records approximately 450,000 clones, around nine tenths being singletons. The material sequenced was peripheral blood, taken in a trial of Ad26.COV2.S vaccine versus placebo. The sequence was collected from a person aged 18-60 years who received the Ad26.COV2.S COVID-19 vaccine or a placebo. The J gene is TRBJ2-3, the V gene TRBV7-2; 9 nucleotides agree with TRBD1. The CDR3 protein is CASRRQGADTQYF. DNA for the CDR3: TGTGCCAGCAGACGACAGGGGGCAGATACGCAGTATTTT.